The 14 T cell receptor beta chains below were found in one sample sequenced in a study of blood T cell repertoires in COVID-19 (dated by TCRdb to 2020 to 2022). Libraries came from the immunoSEQ multiplex PCR assay. TCRdb carries this immuneACCESS record with in-frame sequences only. Its versions omit some clonotypes, under half of them owing to an unresolved V gene in the studies checked, with the rest unexplained. For this sample the table gives fewer than 120,000 clones, of which around three quarters were detected only once. Roughly 7.5% of the sample comes from the top ten. Input material: peripheral blood. These receptor sequences come from a woman aged 55-75 years with acute or convalescent COVID-19.

The chain employs TRBV28 and TRBJ1-5; D is possibly TRBD1 (6 bases). Trimming pared 5 bases from V and 6 bases from J, leaving 11 bases between. This CDR3 has 13 amino acids. Germline CDR1 and CDR2: MDHEN and SYDVKM. The CDR3 nucleotides read TGTGCCAGCAGTCTCTACAGGGTTCAGCCCCAGCATTTT. This sequence encodes CASSLYRVQPQHF.

DNA of the CDR3: TGTGCCAGCAGCACCCGGGACAGTCTTGCTGAAGCTTTCTTT. It translates to CASSTRDSLAEAFF. The rearrangement joins TRBV7-8 to TRBJ1-1; TRBD1 aligns across 7 bases. J was trimmed by 6 bases and V by 5 bases; bases with no gene match: 9. From germline, CDR1 is SGHVS and CDR2 FQNEAQ. This CDR3 has 14 residues.

This clone was seen at least ten times. The chain carries TRBV4-2 and TRBJ2-1; unclear D gene. Germline V gene data show CDR1 as LGHNA and CDR2 as YNFKEQ. Trimming left V 4 bases short and J 5 bases short, with 9 bases between. The CDR3 is 13 residues long. The CDR3 nucleotides are TGTGCCAGCAGCCGGTTAAACAACAATGAGCAGTTCTTC. As protein: CASSRLNNNEQFF.

This sequence joins TRBV28 and TRBJ2-7; 8 bases match TRBD2. CDR3 length: 11 amino acids. Germline loops: CDR1 MDHEN, CDR2 SYDVKM. The CDR3 region has the DNA TGTACAGCGGGGGCCTCGATCAAGCAGTACTTC. Protein: CTAGASIKQYF.

The chain uses TRBV5-1 and TRBJ1-2, with D possibly being TRBD1 (5 bases). Per the germline V gene, CDR1 is SGHRS and CDR2 is YFSETQ. V lost 4 bases to trimming and J lost 4 bases, with 14 bases between them. This CDR3 region has 14 residues. CDR3 residues: CASSPTQGSYGYTF. DNA for the CDR3: TGCGCCAGCAGCCCTACCCAGGGCTCCTATGGCTACACCTTC.

This rearrangement joins TRBV11-2 to TRBJ2-7; possibly TRBD1 for D (6 bases). The germline V gene has CDR1 SGHAT and CDR2 FQNNGV. This CDR3 spans 12 amino acids. V dropped 3 bases and J dropped 5 bases, with 8 bases sitting between them. CDR3 in DNA: TGTGCCAGCAGCTTCAGGGGTGACGAGCAGTACTTC. Protein: CASSFRGDEQYF.

This clone has more than one count but fewer than ten. The chain has TRBV29-1 and TRBJ2-3; 7 bases agree with TRBD1. Germline lookup yields CDR1 SQVTM and CDR2 ANQGSEA. V was pared by 5 bases and J by 4 bases, with 6 bases of the junction left unmatched. This CDR3 spans 13 amino acids. The CDR3 DNA is TGCAGCGTTTCAACAGGGGTGGCAGATACGCAGTATTTT. It encodes CSVSTGVADTQYF.

The chain is built from TRBV2 and TRBJ1-2; 7 bases line up with TRBD1. The V gene end was trimmed by 7 bases and the J gene end by 1 base; junction bases not matched to a gene: 3. Germline-derived CDR1 and CDR2 are SNHLY and FYNNEI. The CDR3 is 13 residues long. The CDR3 region has the DNA TGTGCCAGCATTAGGGACAGTAACTATGGCTACACCTTC. As protein: CASIRDSNYGYTF.

The chain couples TRBV28 to TRBJ2-6; a possible D gene is TRBD1 (6 bases). Germline V lookup: CDR1 MDHEN, CDR2 SYDVKM. The ends were cut back, 8 bases at V and 4 bases at J, with 12 bases in the middle. CDR3 length: 14 amino acids. Here the CDR3 reads CASSQGAGANVLTF. In nucleotides, the CDR3 is TGTGCCAGCTCACAGGGAGCCGGGGCCAACGTCCTGACTTTC.

This clone was counted only a few times. The chain carries TRBV6-5 and TRBJ1-1; 7 nucleotides line up with TRBD1. Trimming removed 7 bases from V and 8 bases from J; junction bases left unmatched: 7. The CDR3 runs 12 residues. In germline, CDR1 is MNHEY, CDR2 SVGAGI. The CDR3 reads CASTDRAAEAFF. The CDR3 DNA is TGTGCCAGCACCGACAGGGCTGCGGAAGCTTTCTTT.

V and J are TRBV4-3 and TRBJ2-5, with 7 bases matching TRBD2. V lost 2 bases, J lost 6 bases, and 3 bases stayed unmatched. The CDR3 contains 13 residues. The germline V gene has CDR1 LGHNA and CDR2 YSLEER. CDR3 sequence (DNA): TGCGCCAGCAGCCAAAGCGGGACCCAGACCCAGTACTTC. Encoded protein: CASSQSGTQTQYF.

This clone occurred a few times. The chain uses TRBV7-3 and TRBJ2-3, with D perhaps matching TRBD2 (6 bases). The CDR3 has 15 residues. Germline V gene sequence: CDR1 SGHTA, CDR2 FQGTGA. Trimming stripped 5 bases from V and 2 bases from J, with 14 bases between. CDR3: CASSPWAGFTDTQYF. The DNA for the CDR3 is TGTGCCAGCAGCCCTTGGGCGGGGTTCACAGATACGCAGTATTTT.

This clone was observed a few times. The CDR3 nucleotides are TGCGCCAGCAGCCAAGGGCAGGGGCCGGTCTATGGCTACACCTTC. Encoded protein: CASSQGQGPVYGYTF. The V call is TRBV4-1, the J call TRBJ1-2; possibly TRBD1 for D (6 bases). V dropped 1 base and J dropped 4 bases, with 13 bases sitting between them. Germline lookup yields CDR1 MGHRA and CDR2 YSYEKL. This CDR3 region has 15 residues.

DNA for the CDR3: TGTGCCAGCTCACCAAGTTTGGGACAGGGGGGCGAGCAGTACTTC. Translated: CASSPSLGQGGEQYF. This rearrangement joins TRBV18 to TRBJ2-7; 11 bases are a match to TRBD1. This CDR3 is built from 15 residues. Germline V gene data show CDR1 as KGHSH and CDR2 as LQKENI. J was trimmed by 6 bases and V by 2 bases; bases with no gene match: 6.